Each of the 11 T cell receptor beta chains below was sequenced from the same sample in a study of shared clonotypes between healthy human individuals. The table came from immunoSEQ multiplex PCR; TCRdb's copy has only in-frame clones and leaves some out. This sample yields 2 million to 2.5 million clones, of which approximately 94% are seen a single time; over 0.1% belongs to the top ten. Sequenced: naive CD4+ T cells sorted from blood. This sample's subset: CD45RA+ positively selected. The receptors originated from a young man in good health.

This clone has only one observation. The rearrangement uses TRBV5-1 and TRBJ2-3; 9 bases fit TRBD2. Germline CDR1 reads SGHRS; CDR2 reads YFSETQ. The CDR3 runs to 17 residues. The V and J ends lost 3 bases and 3 bases, in that order; junction bases with no gene match: 11. CDR3 region: CASSSLLSGRGTDTQYF. In DNA, the CDR3 is TGCGCCAGCAGCTCCCTCCTTAGCGGGAGAGGTACAGATACGCAGTATTTT.

The rearrangement joins TRBV6-5 to TRBJ2-7; 12 positions agree with TRBD2. The CDR3 consists of 15 residues. V lost 6 bases, J lost 4 bases, and 7 bases stayed unmatched. Germline V gene sequence: CDR1 MNHEY, CDR2 SVGAGI. CDR3 in amino acids: CASRRTSGIRYEQYF. CDR3 nucleotides: TGTGCCAGCAGACGGACTAGCGGGATACGTTACGAGCAGTACTTC.

This clone was seen only once. The chain joins TRBV11-2 to TRBJ1-5; D call uncertain. Germline-derived CDR1 and CDR2 are SGHAT and FQNNGV. The CDR3 has 13 amino acids. V dropped 0 bases and J dropped 4 bases, with 4 bases sitting between them. The CDR3 nucleotides read TGTGCCAGCAGCTTAGATAAGAATCAGCCCCAGCATTTT. Translated: CASSLDKNQPQHF.

The CDR3 DNA sequence: TGCGCCAGCAGCCAAGAAAGGGGTGAACTCACAGATACGCAGTATTTT. It encodes CASSQERGELTDTQYF. The chain carries TRBV4-1 and TRBJ2-3; possibly TRBD1 for D (5 bases). Between the trimmed V and J ends, which lost 0 bases and 2 bases, there was a span of 12 bases. This CDR3 spans 16 amino acids. Per germline, CDR1 MGHRA and CDR2 YSYEKL.

The chain is built from TRBV10-1 and TRBJ1-1; no clear D. The length of the CDR3 is 14 residues. Germline V gene data show CDR1 as WNHNN and CDR2 as SYGVQD (reference sequence). V gave up 5 bases and J gave up 4 bases, with 14 bases separating them. The CDR3 spells CASSMNRVGTEAFF. CDR3 coding DNA: TGCGCCAGCAGTATGAATAGAGTGGGCACTGAAGCTTTCTTT.

The V and J genes are TRBV11-2 and TRBJ1-1; 8 bases match TRBD1. The germline V gene encodes CDR1 SGHAT and CDR2 FQNNGV. V lost 0 bases, J lost 6 bases, and 9 bases stayed unmatched. This CDR3 is built from 16 residues. The CDR3 here is CASSLDRTGRYSEAFF. The CDR3 DNA sequence: TGTGCCAGCAGCTTAGACCGGACAGGGAGGTATTCTGAAGCTTTCTTT.

As concerns this clone: Other DNA sequences in the sample encode the same CDR3. The V and J genes are TRBV10-3 and TRBJ1-4; D unclear. The germline gives CDR1 ENHRY, CDR2 SYGVKD. CDR3 length equals 14 residues. The V gene lost 4 bases and the J gene lost 2 bases, with 8 bases spanning the gap. The CDR3 DNA is TGTGCCATCAGTGGTTCGGCGACTAATGAAAAACTGTTTTTT. The encoded protein is CAISGSATNEKLFF.

Points on this clone: This sample includes further DNA sequences coding for the same CDR3. The genes are TRBV5-6 and TRBJ2-3; D is uncertain. The CDR3 is made up of 11 amino acids. Per germline, CDR1 SGHDT and CDR2 YYEEEE. The V end lost 1 base, the J end lost 5 bases, and 2 bases lay between the germline ends. In DNA, the CDR3 is TGTGCCAGCAGCTTGCGAGATACGCAGTATTTT. Residues: CASSLRDTQYF.

The rearrangement links TRBV30 to TRBJ2-2; TRBD2 is a possible D gene (6 bases). The germline CDR1 and CDR2 sequences are GTSNPN and SVGIG (reference sequence). CDR3 length: 15 residues. The V and J ends lost 4 bases and 8 bases respectively, with 20 bases between them. CDR3 region: CAWTLTGTHGGELFF. Written as DNA, the CDR3 is TGTGCCTGGACCCTTACCGGGACTCATGGGGGGGAGCTGTTTTTT.

This chain uses TRBV9 with TRBJ1-2; weak D call: TRBD1 (6 bases). Germline lookup yields CDR1 SGDLS and CDR2 YYNGEE. Trimming took 4 bases from V and 2 from J, leaving 15 bases between them. This CDR3 contains 15 residues. CDR3 amino acids: CASSQYNRVNYGYTF. Written as DNA, the CDR3 is TGTGCCAGCAGCCAGTATAACAGGGTAAACTATGGCTACACCTTC. Based on the CDR3 plus reference TRBV9 and TRBJ1-2, the full variable domain is DSGVTQTPKHLITATGQRVTLRCSPRSGDLSVYWYQQSLDQGLQFLIQYYNGEERAKGNILERFSAQQFPDLHSELNLSSLELGDSALYFCASSQYNRVNYGYTFGSGTRLTVV.

The rearrangement joins TRBV7-9 to TRBJ1-4; the D gene is possibly TRBD1 (6 bases). This CDR3 spans 14 amino acids. V lost 4 bases to trimming and J lost 8 bases, with 14 bases between them. Germline CDR1 reads SEHNR; CDR2 reads FQNEAQ (reference sequence). The CDR3, as DNA: TGTGCCAGCAGCTACACACAGGGTGGCGAAAAACTGTTTTTT. Protein sequence: CASSYTQGGEKLFF.